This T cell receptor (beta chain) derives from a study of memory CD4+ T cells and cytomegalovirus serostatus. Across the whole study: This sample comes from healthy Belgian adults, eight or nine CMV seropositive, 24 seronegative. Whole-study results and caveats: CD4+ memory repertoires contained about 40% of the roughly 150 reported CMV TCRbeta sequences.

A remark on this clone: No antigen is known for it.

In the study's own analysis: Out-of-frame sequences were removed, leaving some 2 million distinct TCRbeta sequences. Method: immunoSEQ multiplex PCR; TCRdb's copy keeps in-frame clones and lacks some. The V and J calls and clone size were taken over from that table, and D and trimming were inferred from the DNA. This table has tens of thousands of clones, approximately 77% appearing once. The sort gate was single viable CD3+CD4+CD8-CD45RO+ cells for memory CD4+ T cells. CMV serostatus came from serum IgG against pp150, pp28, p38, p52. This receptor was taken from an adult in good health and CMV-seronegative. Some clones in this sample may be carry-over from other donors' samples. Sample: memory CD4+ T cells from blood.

This CDR3 is CASSQRGQGSETQYF. The CDR3 DNA reads as TGTGCCAGCAGCCAACGAGGACAGGGGAGTGAGACCCAGTACTTC. The rearrangement uses TRBV14 and TRBJ2-5, with 9 bases fitting TRBD1. CDR1 and CDR2 from the germline V gene are SGHDN and FVKESK. The CDR3 runs 15 residues. V lost 2 bases, J lost 5 bases, and 6 bases stayed unmatched.